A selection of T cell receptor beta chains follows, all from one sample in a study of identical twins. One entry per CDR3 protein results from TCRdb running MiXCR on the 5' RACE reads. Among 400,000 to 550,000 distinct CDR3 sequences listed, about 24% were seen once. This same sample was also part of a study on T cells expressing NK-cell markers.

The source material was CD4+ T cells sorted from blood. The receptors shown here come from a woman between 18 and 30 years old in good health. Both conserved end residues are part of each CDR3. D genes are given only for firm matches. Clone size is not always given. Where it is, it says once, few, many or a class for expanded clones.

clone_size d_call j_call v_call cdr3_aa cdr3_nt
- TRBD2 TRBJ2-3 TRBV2 CASSERLAGGRTQYF TGTGCCAGCAGTGAAAGGCTAGCGGGAGGTAGGACGCAGTATTTT
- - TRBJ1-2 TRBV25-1 CASSRAGSDQANYGYTF TGTGCCAGCAGCCGGGCCGGGTCGGATCAAGCCAACTATGGCTACACCTTC
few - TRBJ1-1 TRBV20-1 CSASPVGVNTEAFF TGCAGTGCTAGCCCGGTAGGGGTGAACACTGAAGCTTTCTTT
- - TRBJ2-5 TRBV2 CASSEWAEDQYF TGTGCCAGCAGTGAGTGGGCGGAGGACCAGTACTTC
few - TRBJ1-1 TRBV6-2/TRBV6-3 CASSLRGERTEAFF TGTGCCAGCAGCTTACGTGGAGAAAGGACTGAAGCTTTCTTT
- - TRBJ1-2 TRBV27 CASASLGGGNYGYTF TGTGCCAGCGCCTCTCTCGGGGGAGGTAACTATGGCTACACCTTC
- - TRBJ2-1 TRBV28 CASKSSVGGNEQFF TGTGCCAGCAAATCTAGCGTGGGGGGCAATGAGCAGTTCTTC
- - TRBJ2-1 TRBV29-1 CSAARDNYNEQFF TGCAGCGCTGCTCGGGATAACTACAATGAGCAGTTCTTC
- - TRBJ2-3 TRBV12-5 CASGFTGGTDTQYF TGTGCTAGTGGTTTCACGGGAGGCACAGATACGCAGTATTTT
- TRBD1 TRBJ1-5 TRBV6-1 CASRPDRGSQPQHF TGTGCCAGCAGACCGGACAGGGGGAGTCAGCCCCAGCATTTT
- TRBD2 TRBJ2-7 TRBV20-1 CSASTNLAGVGEQYF TGCAGTGCTAGTACCAATCTAGCGGGAGTAGGCGAGCAGTACTTC
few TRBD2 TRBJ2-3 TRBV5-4 CASSWGLAGGPGSTDTQYF TGTGCCAGCAGCTGGGGACTAGCGGGAGGGCCTGGGAGCACAGATACGCAGTATTTT
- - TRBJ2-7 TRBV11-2 CASSRSSGRVYEQYF TGTGCCAGCAGCCGCAGTAGCGGAAGGGTCTACGAGCAGTACTTC
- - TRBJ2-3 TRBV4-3 CASSQDLRGSADTQYF TGCGCCAGCAGCCAAGATCTAAGAGGTAGCGCAGATACGCAGTATTTT
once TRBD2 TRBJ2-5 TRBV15 CATSRGTSGRVRETQYF TGTGCCACCAGCAGAGGGACTAGCGGGAGGGTCCGAGAGACCCAGTACTTC
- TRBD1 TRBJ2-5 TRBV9 CASTLWTGPGETQYF TGTGCCAGCACCCTATGGACAGGGCCGGGAGAGACCCAGTACTTC
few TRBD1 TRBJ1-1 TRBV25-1 CASSELDRENTEAFF TGTGCCAGCAGTGAACTGGACAGGGAGAACACTGAAGCTTTCTTT
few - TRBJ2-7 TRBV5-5 CASRRLPWPTYEQYF TGTGCCAGCAGACGCCTTCCATGGCCCACCTACGAGCAGTACTTC
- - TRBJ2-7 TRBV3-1 CASSPLPQRPYEQYF TGTGCCAGCAGCCCCCTGCCCCAGCGGCCCTACGAGCAGTACTTC
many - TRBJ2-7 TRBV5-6 CASSVTGGLSTYEQYF TGTGCCAGCAGCGTTACCGGGGGATTATCCACCTACGAGCAGTACTTC
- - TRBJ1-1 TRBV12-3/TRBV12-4 CASSPFGDTEAFF TGTGCCAGCAGTCCGTTTGGGGACACTGAAGCTTTCTTT
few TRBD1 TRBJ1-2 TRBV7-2 CASSEDRGRKGYTF TGTGCCAGCAGCGAGGACAGGGGGCGAAAAGGCTACACCTTC
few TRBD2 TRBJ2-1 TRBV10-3 CATSAGGAYNEQFF TGTGCCACCTCGGCGGGGGGCGCCTACAATGAGCAGTTCTTC
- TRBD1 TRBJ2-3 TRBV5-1 CASSSYRGEDTQYF TGCGCCAGCAGCTCGTACAGGGGCGAAGATACGCAGTATTTT
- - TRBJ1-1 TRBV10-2 CASSERPRGEAFF TGCGCCAGCAGTGAGCGGCCGAGGGGTGAAGCTTTCTTT
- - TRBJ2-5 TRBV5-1 CASSSTETQYF TGCGCCAGCAGCTCTACTGAGACCCAGTACTTC
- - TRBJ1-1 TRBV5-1 CASSLDGGSFDTEAFF TGCGCCAGCAGCTTGGATGGGGGCTCTTTCGACACTGAAGCTTTCTTT
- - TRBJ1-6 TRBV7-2 CASSFSTANSPLHF TGTGCCAGCAGCTTTTCAACGGCGAATTCACCCCTCCACTTT
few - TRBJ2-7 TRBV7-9 CASSFWRSGVGINEQYF TGTGCCAGCAGCTTCTGGCGGTCGGGGGTAGGGATTAACGAGCAGTACTTC
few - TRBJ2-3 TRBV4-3 CASSQDWRDQTDTQYF TGCGCCAGCAGCCAAGATTGGAGGGATCAAACAGATACGCAGTATTTT